These 9 T cell receptor beta chains originate from one sample sequenced in a study of regulatory T cells in long-lasting Graves disease. Time point indicated: persistent/refractory GD, antithyroid drugs over 5 years with positive TRAb. The TCR library was made from RNA that had been extracted from PBMCs in TRIzol. The TCR beta library used iRepertoire HTBI primers with Arm-PCR amplification of CDR3. Via MiXCR, TCRdb re-called the multiplex PCR reads, giving one row per CDR3 protein. Of some 370,000 distinct CDR3 sequences in the sample, around 23% are singletons; the top ten hold around 30%. Specimen: peripheral blood mononuclear cells (PBMCs), collected when the disease was refractory, from a patient treated with antithyroid drugs. The receptor set was obtained from a woman aged 40 to 50 with Graves disease.

This clonotype was recorded many times. The chain combines TRBV6-8 with TRBJ2-7, with TRBD2 matching over 8 bases. V was clipped by 8 bases and J by 1 base; unmatched bases: 7. The CDR3 totals 14 residues. In germline, CDR1 is MNHGY, CDR2 SAAAGT. The CDR3 DNA reads TGTGCCAGCGGGAGCGGGGGTACTTCCTACGAGCAGTACTTC. Residues: CASGSGGTSYEQYF.

This clonotype was counted a few times. A read error may be the cause here, since a much bigger clone is one base away. The chain joins TRBV12-3 or TRBV12-4 to TRBJ2-5; D is undetermined. This CDR3 comprises 13 residues. The CDR3 nucleotides read TGTGCCAGCAGTTTCGGGCAGTGGCAGACCCTGTACTTC. This sequence encodes CASSFGQWQTLYF.

The DNA for the CDR3 is TGTGCCAGCAACAGGGGAGCAGATACGCAGTATTTT. Translating gives CASNRGADTQYF. V gene TRBV11-2 combines with J gene TRBJ2-3, with 7 bases matching TRBD1. The CDR3 extends over 12 amino acids. Germline CDR1 is SGHAT and CDR2 is FQNNGV. Losses at the gene ends were 7 bases for V and 4 bases for J; bases not matched to a gene: 2.

The genes are TRBV19 and TRBJ2-3; 9 bases fit TRBD2. Losses at the gene ends were 7 bases for V and 2 bases for J; bases not matched to a gene: 7. Germline CDR1 reads LNHDA; CDR2 reads SQIVND (reference sequence). This CDR3 comprises 15 residues. CDR3: CASTPAGGYTDTQYF. For the CDR3, the DNA is TGTGCCAGTACCCCAGCGGGAGGCTACACAGATACGCAGTATTTT.

The chain has TRBV4-3 and TRBJ2-2, with D maybe TRBD1 (6 bases). Germline V gene lookup returns CDR1 LGHNA and CDR2 YSLEER. The CDR3 covers 15 residues. The V end lost 0 bases, the J end lost 6 bases, and 11 bases lay between the germline ends. In nucleotides, the CDR3 is TGCGCCAGCAGCCAAGAGGGGGCTAGGGCCGGGGAGCTGTTTTTT. Its translation is CASSQEGARAGELFF.

The chain couples TRBV5-5 to TRBJ2-7; tentatively, D is TRBD2 (6 bases). The V and J ends lost 0 bases and 3 bases respectively, with 16 bases between them. The CDR3 consists of 16 residues. The germline CDR1 and CDR2 sequences are SGHKS and YYEKEE (reference sequence). The CDR3 coding sequence is TGTGCCAGCAGCTTGGACCCAGCTTATAGCGGCTACGAGCAGTACTTC. This gives the protein CASSLDPAYSGYEQYF.

The gene calls are TRBV19 and TRBJ1-5; TRBD1 matches 9 bases. The V gene's germline CDR1 is LNHDA and CDR2 SQIVND (reference sequence). This CDR3 region has 17 residues. Losses at the gene ends were 9 bases for V and 3 bases for J; bases not matched to a gene: 15. The CDR3 DNA follows: TGTGCCAGCCGCAAGTTAACGGGACAGGGCTTCAATCAGCCCCAGCATTTT. It codes for CASRKLTGQGFNQPQHF.

Turning to this clonotype: A junction end diverges from the germline sequence, so it may reflect a read error. CDR3 loop: CSATGGQGLGADAFF. In DNA form, the CDR3 reads TGCAGTGCCACCGGGGGACAGGGGCTCGGCGCTGATGCTTTCTTT. J is TRBJ1-1 and V is TRBV20-1; 10 bases align to TRBD1. The CDR3 extends over 15 amino acids. Germline values: CDR1 DFQATT, CDR2 SNEGSKA (reference sequence).

This clonotype occurred many times. The rearrangement joins TRBV6-9 to TRBJ1-5; D unresolved. Deletions cut 3 bases from V and 0 bases from J, with 9 bases between. This CDR3 is 15 amino acids long. Germline V CDR1 and CDR2: MNHGY, SVAAGI. CDR3 in amino acids: CASSYKGNSNQPQHF. The CDR3 coding sequence is TGTGCCAGCAGTTACAAAGGAAATAGCAATCAGCCCCAGCATTTT.